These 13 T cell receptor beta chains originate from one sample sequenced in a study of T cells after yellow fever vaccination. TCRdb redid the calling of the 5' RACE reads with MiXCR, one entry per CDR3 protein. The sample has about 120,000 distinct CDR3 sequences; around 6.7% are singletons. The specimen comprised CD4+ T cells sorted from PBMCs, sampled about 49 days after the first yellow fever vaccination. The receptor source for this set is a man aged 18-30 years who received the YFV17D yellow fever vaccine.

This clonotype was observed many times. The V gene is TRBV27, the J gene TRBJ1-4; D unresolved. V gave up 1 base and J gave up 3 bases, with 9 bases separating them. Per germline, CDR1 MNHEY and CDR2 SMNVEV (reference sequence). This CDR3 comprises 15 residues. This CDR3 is CASSLLGGANEKLFF. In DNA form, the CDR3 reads TGTGCCAGCAGTTTATTGGGCGGGGCTAATGAAAAACTGTTTTTT.

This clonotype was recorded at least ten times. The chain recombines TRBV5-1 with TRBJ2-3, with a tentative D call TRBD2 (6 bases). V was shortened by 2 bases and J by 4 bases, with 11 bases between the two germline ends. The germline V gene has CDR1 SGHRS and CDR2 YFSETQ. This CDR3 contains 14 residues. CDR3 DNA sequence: TGCGCCAGCAGCTTCGGGAGTGTTGCAGATACGCAGTATTTT. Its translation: CASSFGSVADTQYF.

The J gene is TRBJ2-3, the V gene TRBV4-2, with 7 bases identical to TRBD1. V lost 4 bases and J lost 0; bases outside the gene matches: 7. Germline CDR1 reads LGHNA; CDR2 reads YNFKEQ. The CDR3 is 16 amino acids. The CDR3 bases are TGTGCCAGCAGCCGAGACCTGACAGGGAGCACAGATACGCAGTATTTT. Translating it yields CASSRDLTGSTDTQYF.

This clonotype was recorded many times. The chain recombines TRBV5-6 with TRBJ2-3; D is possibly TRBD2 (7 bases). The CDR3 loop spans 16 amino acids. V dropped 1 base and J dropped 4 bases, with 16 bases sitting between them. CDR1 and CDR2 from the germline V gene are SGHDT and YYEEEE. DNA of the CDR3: TGTGCCAGCAGCTTGTTTTCGGGGGGCCACCCAGATACGCAGTATTTT. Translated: CASSLFSGGHPDTQYF.

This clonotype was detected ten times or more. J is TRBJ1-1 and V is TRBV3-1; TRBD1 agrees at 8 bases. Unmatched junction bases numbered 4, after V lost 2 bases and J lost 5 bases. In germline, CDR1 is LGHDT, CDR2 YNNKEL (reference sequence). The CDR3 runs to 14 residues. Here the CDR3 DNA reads TGTGCCAGCAGCCAACAGGGGGCAGGTACTGAAGCTTTCTTT. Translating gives CASSQQGAGTEAFF.

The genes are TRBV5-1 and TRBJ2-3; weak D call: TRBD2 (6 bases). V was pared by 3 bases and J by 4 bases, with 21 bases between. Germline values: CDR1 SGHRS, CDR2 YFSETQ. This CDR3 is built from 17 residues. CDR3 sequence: CASSSGHRDSSADTQYF. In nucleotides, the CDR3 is TGCGCCAGCAGCTCGGGGCACCGGGACTCCTCGGCAGATACGCAGTATTTT.

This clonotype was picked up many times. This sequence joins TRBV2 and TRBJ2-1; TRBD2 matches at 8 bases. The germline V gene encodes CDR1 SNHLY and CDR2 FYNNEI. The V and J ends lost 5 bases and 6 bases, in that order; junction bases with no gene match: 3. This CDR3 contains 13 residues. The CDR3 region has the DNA TGTGCCAGCAGTAGCGGGGGAGGCAATGAGCAGTTCTTC. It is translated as CASSSGGGNEQFF. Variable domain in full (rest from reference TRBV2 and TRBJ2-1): EPEVTQTPSHQVTQMGQEVILRCVPISNHLYFYWYRQILGQKVEFLVSFYNNEISEKSEIFDDQFSVERPDGSNFTLKIRSTKLEDSAMYFCASSSGGGNEQFFGPGTRLTVL.

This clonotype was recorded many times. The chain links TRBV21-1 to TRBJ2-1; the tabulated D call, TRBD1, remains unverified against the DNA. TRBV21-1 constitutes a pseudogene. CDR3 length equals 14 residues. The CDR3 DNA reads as TGTGCCAGCAGCAAGGGGGAGTTGGACAATGAGCAGTTCTTC. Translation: CASSKGELDNEQFF.

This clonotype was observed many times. CDR3 loop: CASSLVGGANSPLHF. CDR3 nucleotides: TGTGCCAGCAGCTTAGTTGGGGGGGCAAATTCACCCCTCCACTTT. This rearrangement joins TRBV7-2 to TRBJ1-6, with D possibly being TRBD1 (6 bases). The CDR3 has 15 amino acids. Trimming cost V 1 base and J 7 bases, with 11 bases left between them. Germline loops: CDR1 SGHTA, CDR2 FQGNSA.

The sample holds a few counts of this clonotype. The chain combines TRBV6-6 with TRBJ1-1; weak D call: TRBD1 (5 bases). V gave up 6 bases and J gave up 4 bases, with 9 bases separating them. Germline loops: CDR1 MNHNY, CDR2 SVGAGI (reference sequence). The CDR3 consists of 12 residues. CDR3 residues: CASRAGTTEAFF. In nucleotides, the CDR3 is TGTGCCAGCAGGGCAGGGACCACTGAAGCTTTCTTT.

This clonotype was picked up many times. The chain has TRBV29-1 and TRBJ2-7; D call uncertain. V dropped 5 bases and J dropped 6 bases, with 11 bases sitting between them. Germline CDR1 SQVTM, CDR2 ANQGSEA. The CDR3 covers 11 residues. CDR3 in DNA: TGCAGCGTTAACGACGGTGGCGAGCAGTACGTC. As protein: CSVNDGGEQYV.

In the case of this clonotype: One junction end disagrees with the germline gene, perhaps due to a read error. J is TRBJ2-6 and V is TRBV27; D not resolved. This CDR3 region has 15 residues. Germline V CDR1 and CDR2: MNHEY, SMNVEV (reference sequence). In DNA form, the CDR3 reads TGCACCAGCAGTCAAGACATTTCTGGGGCCAACGTCCTGACTTTC. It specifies CTSSQDISGANVLTF.

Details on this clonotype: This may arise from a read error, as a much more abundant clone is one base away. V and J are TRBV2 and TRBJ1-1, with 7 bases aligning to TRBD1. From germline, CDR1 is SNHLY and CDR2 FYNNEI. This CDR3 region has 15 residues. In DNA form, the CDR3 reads TGTGCCAGCACCCCCGACACAGGGGCGAACACTGGAGCTTTCTTT. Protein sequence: CASTPDTGANTGAFF.